Shown below are 23 T cell receptor beta chains from a single sample sequenced in a study of T cell changes during pregnancy in multiple sclerosis. This table comes from immunoSEQ multiplex PCR, and its TCRdb copy is limited to in-frame clones, with some not included. The sample lists around 66,000 clones, 91% occurring once. The sample consisted of peripheral blood, taken after pregnancy. These receptor sequences come from a female donor in good health, enrolled as a control in a pregnancy study.

The V gene is TRBV4-1, the J gene TRBJ2-2; no clear D. Trimming left V 3 bases short and J 3 bases short, with 8 bases between. Per the germline V gene, CDR1 is MGHRA and CDR2 is YSYEKL. The CDR3 spans 14 residues. The chain's CDR3 is CASSQAEDTGELFF. The CDR3 DNA sequence: TGCGCCAGCAGCCAGGCAGAAGACACCGGGGAGCTGTTTTTT.

The gene calls are TRBV19 and TRBJ1-2, with a possible D match to TRBD1 (5 bases). Trimming left V 8 bases short and J 2 bases short, with 9 bases between. The germline gives CDR1 LNHDA, CDR2 SQIVND (reference sequence). The CDR3 length is 12 residues. CDR3 sequence (DNA): TGTGCCAGTTGGGGGGGGAACTATGGCTACACCTTC. Translated: CASWGGNYGYTF.

This chain uses TRBV6-5 with TRBJ2-7; the match to TRBD2 covers 12 bases. V shed 0 bases and J 5 bases; nucleotides not matched to a gene: 2. CDR3 length equals 15 residues. The germline V gene encodes CDR1 MNHEY and CDR2 SVGAGI. The CDR3 nucleotides read TGTGCCAGCAGTTACTCGACTAGCGGGGGCAACGAGCAGTACTTC. Translating it yields CASSYSTSGGNEQYF.

J is TRBJ2-5 and V is TRBV5-4, with TRBD1 identical over 10 bases. The CDR3 length is 16 residues. Germline trimming cut 1 base from V and 5 bases from J; bases unmatched to any gene: 8. Germline V gene sequence: CDR1 SGHNT, CDR2 YYREEE (reference sequence). The CDR3 DNA is TGTGCCAGCAGCTTGAAATCGACAGGGGGCAGGGAGACCCAGTACTTC. It yields the protein CASSLKSTGGRETQYF. Drawing the rest from reference TRBV5-4 and TRBJ2-5, the complete variable domain is ETGVTQSPTHLIKTRGQQVTLRCSSQSGHNTVSWYQQALGQGPQFIFQYYREEENGRGNFPPRFSGLQFPNYSSELNVNALELDDSALYLCASSLKSTGGRETQYFGPGTRLLVL.

This chain links TRBV19 with TRBJ1-5; a weak D match, TRBD1 (5 bases). Germline CDR1 LNHDA, CDR2 SQIVND (reference sequence). There are 16 residues in the CDR3. Trimming left V 5 bases short and J 4 bases short, with 18 bases between. The CDR3 sequence is CASSQWSGPGNQPQHF. The CDR3 bases are TGTGCCAGTAGTCAGTGGTCCGGGCCAGGGAATCAGCCCCAGCATTTT.

The chain has TRBV4-3 and TRBJ2-1, with 9 positions matching TRBD2. The junction had 1 base not matched to a gene; V was cut back by 4 bases and J by 0 bases. Germline V lookup: CDR1 LGHNA, CDR2 YSLEER. The CDR3 consists of 15 residues. In nucleotides, the CDR3 is TGCGCCAGCAGCCTTAGCGGGGGCTCCTACAATGAGCAGTTCTTC. It is translated as CASSLSGGSYNEQFF.

CDR3 nucleotides: TGTGCCAGCTCACCAGGGAACAGGGGGCTCCCTGAAGCTTTCTTT. This gives the protein CASSPGNRGLPEAFF. The chain links TRBV18 to TRBJ1-1; 9 bases fit TRBD1. Per the germline V gene, CDR1 is KGHSH and CDR2 is LQKENI. Trimming at V came to 2 bases and at J to 6 bases, leaving 7 bases not matched to a gene. The CDR3 contains 15 residues.

This chain joins TRBV4-1 and TRBJ2-5; D ambiguous. Per germline, CDR1 MGHRA and CDR2 YSYEKL. V gave up 4 bases and J gave up 4 bases, with 4 bases separating them. The CDR3 totals 11 residues. This chain's CDR3 is CASSRGETQYF. The CDR3 DNA reads TGCGCCAGCAGCCGAGGAGAGACCCAGTACTTC.

This chain joins TRBV6-6 and TRBJ2-7, with 7 bases that match TRBD1. V shed 0 bases, J shed 6 bases, and the junction held 11 bases outside the gene matches. This CDR3 has 16 amino acids. In germline, CDR1 is MNHNY, CDR2 SVGAGI (reference sequence). The CDR3 nucleotides read TGTGCCAGCAGTTACTCGTCCGACAGGGTTGCGCTCGAGCAGTACTTC. Translated, it gives CASSYSSDRVALEQYF.

This rearrangement joins TRBV30 to TRBJ2-1, with 7 bases identical to TRBD2. In germline, CDR1 is GTSNPN, CDR2 SVGIG (reference sequence). V shed 1 base and J 2 bases; nucleotides not matched to a gene: 2. This CDR3 is 14 amino acids long. The CDR3 loop reads CAWSGGTTYNEQFF. CDR3 DNA sequence: TGTGCCTGGAGTGGGGGGACTACCTACAATGAGCAGTTCTTC.

V gene TRBV30 combines with J gene TRBJ1-5; tentatively, D is TRBD1 (5 bases). The CDR3 has 15 amino acids. V lost 0 bases and J 0 bases, leaving 9 bases between the germline ends. CDR1 and CDR2 (germline): GTSNPN, SVGIG (reference sequence). In nucleotides, the CDR3 is TGTGCCTGGAGTGTAGGGGTTAATAGCAATCAGCCCCAGCATTTT. Translated, it gives CAWSVGVNSNQPQHF.

The rearrangement uses TRBV6-5 and TRBJ1-5, with 7 bases matching TRBD1. Germline lookup yields CDR1 MNHEY and CDR2 SVGAGI. Unmatched junction bases numbered 6, after V lost 6 bases and J lost 1 base. This CDR3 is built from 15 residues. CDR3 sequence (DNA): TGTGCCAGCAGCCCCAGGGGGGAAAGCAATCAGCCCCAGCATTTT. Translating it yields CASSPRGESNQPQHF.

The chain has TRBV7-9 and TRBJ1-6, with D possibly matching TRBD1 (5 bases). From germline, CDR1 is SEHNR and CDR2 FQNEAQ (reference sequence). This CDR3 has 14 residues. Deletions cut 6 bases from V and 7 bases from J, with 13 bases between. CDR3 in DNA: TGTGCCAGCAGTTCGGACAACGACAATTCACCCCTCCACTTT. It is translated as CASSSDNDNSPLHF.

The chain employs TRBV7-8 and TRBJ2-1; D is perhaps TRBD2 (6 bases). Germline V CDR1 and CDR2: SGHVS, FQNEAQ. Trimming left V 2 bases short and J 7 bases short, with 15 bases between. This CDR3 spans 15 amino acids. CDR3 protein: CASSLLEGTRNEQFF. CDR3 bases: TGTGCCAGCAGCTTATTGGAGGGTACAAGGAATGAGCAGTTCTTC.

V is TRBV27 and J is TRBJ2-7, with a weak D call TRBD1 (5 bases). Per the germline V gene, CDR1 is MNHEY and CDR2 is SMNVEV (reference sequence). This CDR3 has 13 residues. V lost 0 bases and J 2 bases, leaving 5 bases between the germline ends. The CDR3 reads CASSLSTAYEQYF. CDR3 nucleotide sequence: TGTGCCAGCAGTTTATCGACAGCCTACGAGCAGTACTTC.

This clone was picked up one time. The chain is built from TRBV5-1 and TRBJ1-2; D is perhaps TRBD1 (5 bases). The CDR3 is 16 residues long. CDR1 is SGHRS and CDR2 is YFSETQ in the germline V gene. V was pared by 4 bases and J by 0 bases, with 16 bases between. The DNA for the CDR3 is TGCGCCAGCAGCCCCGGGGGTACAGTAGCTAACTATGGCTACACCTTC. It encodes CASSPGGTVANYGYTF. The variable domain in full, with the rest retrieved from reference TRBV5-1 and TRBJ1-2, is KAGVTQTPRYLIKTRGQQVTLSCSPISGHRSVSWYQQTPGQGLQFLFEYFSETQRNKGNFPGRFSGRQFSNSRSEMNVSTLELGDSALYLCASSPGGTVANYGYTFGSGTRLTVV.

The V gene is TRBV2, the J gene TRBJ1-5; a weak D match, TRBD1 (6 bases). Germline V gene data show CDR1 as SNHLY and CDR2 as FYNNEI. V gave up 6 bases and J gave up 0 bases, with 9 bases separating them. The CDR3 is 14 amino acids. CDR3 protein: CASRRTVSNQPQHF. The DNA of the CDR3 is TGTGCCAGCAGGAGGACAGTTAGCAATCAGCCCCAGCATTTT.

This clone appeared once. This chain uses TRBV23-1 with TRBJ1-2; the D gene is possibly TRBD1 (6 bases). TRBV23-1 counts as an open reading frame of uncertain function. This CDR3 comprises 14 residues. Deletions cut 4 bases from V and 5 bases from J, with 14 bases between. The CDR3 sequence: CASSRHRALYGYTF. For the CDR3, the DNA is TGCGCCAGCAGTCGGCACAGGGCCCTGTATGGCTACACCTTC.

This chain uses TRBV5-4 with TRBJ1-1; D unresolved. The germline V gene has CDR1 SGHNT and CDR2 YYREEE (reference sequence). Trimming removed 3 bases from V and 0 bases from J, with 9 bases in between. The CDR3 runs to 14 residues. In DNA, the CDR3 is TGTGCCAGCAGCTCCAAGACTGTGAACACTGAAGCTTTCTTT. It encodes CASSSKTVNTEAFF.

This chain links TRBV9 with TRBJ1-1; 8 bases are a match to TRBD1. This CDR3 comprises 15 residues. V dropped 3 bases and J dropped 8; count of bases not matched to a gene: 12. Germline CDR1 SGDLS, CDR2 YYNGEE. The CDR3 DNA follows: TGTGCCAGCAGCGCAGGGGGCGGGGGAATATTGGAAGCTTTCTTT. The encoded protein is CASSAGGGGILEAFF.

This clone was counted once. The chain combines TRBV2 with TRBJ1-1; 7 nucleotides align to TRBD1. The germline V gene encodes CDR1 SNHLY and CDR2 FYNNEI. The CDR3 has 14 amino acids. Trimming cost V 4 bases and J 1 base; bases outside gene matches: 3. The CDR3 region is CASSADRQNTEAFF. DNA for the CDR3: TGTGCCAGCAGTGCGGACAGGCAGAACACTGAAGCTTTCTTT.

The chain links TRBV30 to TRBJ2-1; D unresolved. Germline V gene lookup returns CDR1 GTSNPN and CDR2 SVGIG (reference sequence). CDR3 length: 11 residues. V was trimmed by 8 bases and J by 2 bases, leaving 7 bases between them. CDR3 protein: CASAAYNEQFF. CDR3 DNA: TGTGCCAGCGCGGCCTACAATGAGCAGTTCTTC.

This clone is labeled medium-sized (0.01 to 0.1%). The chain combines TRBV6-4 with TRBJ2-6, with D possibly being TRBD1 (5 bases). CDR1 and CDR2 from the germline V gene are MRHNA and SNTAGT. CDR3 size: 15 residues. V was trimmed by 6 bases and J by 0 bases, leaving 9 bases between them. The CDR3, as DNA: TGTGCCAGCAGCGAACAGGCCTCTGGGGCCAACGTCCTGACTTTC. This encodes CASSEQASGANVLTF.